The source of this TCR beta chain is a study of prognosis after radiotherapy for stage I lung cancer. Study at large: Oligometastatic NSCLC after surgical resection of the primary tumor was present in roughly five patients, while newly diagnosed primary stage I lung tumors were present in about 15. No significant progression was observed in about 14 patients, whereas several developed distant metastases a median of 7 months after radiotherapy. No patient received concurrent therapy with stereotactic body radiotherapy.

Each of two time points yielded roughly 6.4 milliliters of peripheral venous blood. Germline CDR1 and CDR2: GTSNPN and SVGIG (reference sequence). This CDR3 has 13 amino acids. V dropped 3 bases and J dropped 3 bases, with 10 bases sitting between them. From genomic DNA, two-round multiplex PCR was used to amplify TCR beta CDR3. Gene-specific primers for each TRBV and TRBJ gene drove first-round PCR. TCRdb itself ran the multiplex PCR reads through MiXCR, one entry per CDR3 protein. The sample includes around 11,000 distinct CDR3 sequences, 45% to 65% seen only once; the top ten take 5.5% to 8.5%. The source material was PBMCs, sampled before or after stereotactic body radiation therapy (not recorded which). The clonotype was recovered from a donor over 45 with non-small cell lung cancer. This chain joins TRBV30 and TRBJ2-3; the D gene is possibly TRBD2 (6 bases). The CDR3 DNA follows: TGTGCCTGGAGCTACGGGAGTACAGATACGCAGTATTTT. The encoded protein is CAWSYGSTDTQYF.